The clone carrying this T cell receptor (beta chain) occurred a few times. The antigen remains unidentified. This entry belongs to a study of T cell responses to AZD1222 COVID-19 vaccine. Sequencing used immunoSEQ multiplex PCR; TCRdb keeps in-frame clones, though not all of them. Altogether 120,000 or so clones are present, roughly nine tenths being singletons, with the ten largest covering over 2.5%. General observations from the study: Unmutated variant regions are reportedly the target of nearly half of TCRs that are spike-specific. Seropositive at baseline were only a handful of AZD1222 recipients. Spike-specific TCR repertoires showed rising breadth and depth after two AZD1222 doses. Mostly white British, mostly female donors; authors suggested clonal diversity may be underestimated.

V shed 7 bases and J shed 3 bases, with 9 bases lying between them. The CDR3 has 12 residues. Germline CDR1 SQVTM, CDR2 ANQGSEA. This chain connects TRBV29-1 to TRBJ1-4, with D uncertain. The source material was peripheral blood, sampled on day 0 of AZD1222 vaccination. This sequence originates from an adult in good health. In DNA form, the CDR3 reads TGCAGCGCCGGGTGGTCTAATGAAAAACTGTTTTTT. Its translation: CSAGWSNEKLFF.